Sequencing of this TCR beta chain was carried out in a study of beta chain features in type 1 diabetes. Overall study context: Cell yields, gender and age were similar in healthy donors and patients.

Findings of the study overall: Within patients, naive, central memory and Treg TCRB repertoires seemed more similar than within healthy donors.

Trimming cost V 2 bases and J 4 bases, with 14 bases left between them. Germline CDR1 SGHRS, CDR2 YFSETQ. The CDR3 length is 15 residues. Worth noting for this clone: What it recognizes is unknown.

Cells sorted by CD45RO/CCR7/CD25/CD127/CD95/CD27 comprised CD4+ naive, central memory, regulatory and stem cell-like memory cells. The authors obtained over 95% purity in all sorted populations. Expressed TCRB transcripts were sequenced after all isolated RNA was converted to cDNA. Repertoires were generated with immunoSEQ multiplex PCR, while TCRdb's copy carries only in-frame clones and drops some. The table records about half a million clones, approximately 10% of them present only once. Specimen: naive CD4+ T cells from blood. V usage is TRBV5-1 and J usage is TRBJ2-3; perhaps D is TRBD1 or TRBD2 (5 bases each). This receptor was taken from a woman between 18 and 29 years old in good health. DNA of the CDR3: TGCGCCAGCAGCTTCACGACGAGGGGACCAGATACGCAGTATTTT. Its protein is CASSFTTRGPDTQYF.